The T cell receptor beta chain under discussion was sequenced for a study of cytomegalovirus exposure and HLA in healthy donors. Study-wide results and caveats: Exclusion applied to some V segments, including TRBV6-2 and TRBV6-3, as they were indistinguishable. A list of about 160 TCR beta chains associated with cytomegalovirus was given.

The donors comprised healthy bone marrow donors. PCR primers comprised 60 Vbeta and 13 Jbeta primers. Assay: immunoSEQ multiplex PCR; the TCRdb copy retains only in-frame clones and omits some. This sample yields approximately 140,000 clones, of which roughly 90% are seen a single time; 0.45% to 0.6% belongs to the top ten. Comment on this clone: Its specificity is unknown.

The trim removed 6 bases at V and 2 bases at J, leaving 10 bases unmatched. CDR3 length equals 16 residues. The V gene's germline CDR1 is SGHVS and CDR2 FQNEAQ. The receptor comes from a woman aged 40 to 49 in good health and CMV-seronegative. J is TRBJ2-1 and V is TRBV7-8; 7 bases line up with TRBD1. What was sequenced was PBMCs. CDR3 sequence (DNA): TGTGCCAGCAGAGGGGCCGGGCAGGGGGCCTACAATGAGCAGTTCTTC. Encoded protein: CASRGAGQGAYNEQFF.